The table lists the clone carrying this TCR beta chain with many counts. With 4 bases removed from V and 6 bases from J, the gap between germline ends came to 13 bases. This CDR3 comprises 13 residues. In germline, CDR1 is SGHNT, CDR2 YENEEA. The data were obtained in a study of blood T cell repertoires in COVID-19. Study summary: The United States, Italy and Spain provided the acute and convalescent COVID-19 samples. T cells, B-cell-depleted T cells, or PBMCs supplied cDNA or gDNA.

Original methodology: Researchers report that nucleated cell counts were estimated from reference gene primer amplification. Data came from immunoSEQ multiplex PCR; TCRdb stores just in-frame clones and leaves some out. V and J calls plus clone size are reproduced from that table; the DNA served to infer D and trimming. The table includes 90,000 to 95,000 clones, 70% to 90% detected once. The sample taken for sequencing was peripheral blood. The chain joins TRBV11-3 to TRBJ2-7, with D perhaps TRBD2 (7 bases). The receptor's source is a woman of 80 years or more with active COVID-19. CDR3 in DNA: TGTGCCAGCAGCTCTCCGGGGGGCGGCGAGCAGTACTTC. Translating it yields CASSSPGGGEQYF. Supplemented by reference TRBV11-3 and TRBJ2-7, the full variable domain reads EAGVVQSPRYKIIEKKQPVAFWCNPISGHNTLYWYLQNLGQGPELLIRYENEEAVDDSQLPKDRFSAERLKGVDSTLKIQPAELGDSAVYLCASSSPGGGEQYFGPGTRLTVT.